The rows below give T cell receptor beta chains drawn from one sample of a study of cytomegalovirus exposure and HLA in healthy donors. Sequenced by immunoSEQ multiplex PCR; TCRdb stores in-frame clones only, minus some. The sample has more than 110,000 clones, roughly 82% seen once; the top ten hold approximately 6.8%. Sequencing was performed on PBMCs. Receptors originate from a man under 40 in good health and CMV-seronegative. CDR3s include the opening cysteine and the closing phenylalanine or tryptophan.

V gene: TRBV6-6; J gene: TRBJ1-2; CDR3 protein: CASRRQGNYGYTF
V gene: TRBV5-6; J gene: TRBJ1-1; CDR3 protein: CASSPGQNTEAFF
V gene: TRBV5-6; J gene: TRBJ2-7; CDR3 protein: CASSPPSPRDEQYF
V gene: TRBV9; J gene: TRBJ2-7; CDR3 protein: CASSVASGNSYEQYF
V gene: TRBV5-1; J gene: TRBJ1-4; CDR3 protein: CASSLGQTDTTEKLFF
V gene: TRBV10-3; J gene: TRBJ1-2; CDR3 protein: CAISEPTGVGYTF
V gene: TRBV5-5; J gene: TRBJ2-7; CDR3 protein: CASSLQPQSGYEQYF
V gene: TRBV28; J gene: TRBJ1-5; CDR3 protein: CASSPHRGVGQPQHF
V gene: TRBV28; J gene: TRBJ2-6; CDR3 protein: CASSPTSGYSSGANGLTF
V gene: TRBV18; J gene: TRBJ2-7; CDR3 protein: CASSPGTSGKSYEQYF
V gene: TRBV27; J gene: TRBJ1-2; CDR3 protein: CASSLRGQNGYTF
V gene: TRBV5-4; J gene: TRBJ1-2; CDR3 protein: CAPGRGDGYTF
V gene: TRBV29-1; J gene: TRBJ2-5; CDR3 protein: CSVATGTEVQETQYF
V gene: TRBV28; J gene: TRBJ1-3; CDR3 protein: CASSLGGGLGNTIYF
V gene: TRBV4-2; J gene: TRBJ2-5; CDR3 protein: CASSLTSSRGGGSETQYF
V gene: TRBV6-5; J gene: TRBJ2-7; CDR3 protein: CASSGPDDTFYEQYF
V gene: TRBV11-2; J gene: TRBJ2-4; CDR3 protein: CASSSGLGGIQYF
V gene: TRBV11-2; J gene: TRBJ1-2; CDR3 protein: CASSVSGTPNYGYTF
V gene: TRBV7-6; J gene: TRBJ1-5; CDR3 protein: CASSQFGGSNQPQHF
V gene: TRBV29-1; J gene: TRBJ2-2; CDR3 protein: CSVRGTGNTGELFF
V gene: TRBV9; J gene: TRBJ1-1; CDR3 protein: CASSVTGSSEAFF
V gene: TRBV7-2; J gene: TRBJ1-5; CDR3 protein: CASSLGSGQPQHF
V gene: TRBV9; J gene: TRBJ1-1; CDR3 protein: CASSPRQGSTEAFF
V gene: TRBV11-2; J gene: TRBJ2-1; CDR3 protein: CASSLSYSAGGPGNEQFF
V gene: TRBV7-9; J gene: TRBJ2-5; CDR3 protein: CASSPGVSGQETQYF
V gene: TRBV10-1; J gene: TRBJ2-7; CDR3 protein: CASSSTTPPYEQYF
V gene: TRBV5-6; J gene: TRBJ2-5; CDR3 protein: CASSLGQGARQYF
V gene: TRBV27; J gene: TRBJ2-6; CDR3 protein: CASTAGRRSGANVLTF
V gene: TRBV7-6; J gene: .; CDR3 protein: CASSLGGRAYEQYF
V gene: TRBV27; J gene: TRBJ1-1; CDR3 protein: CASSSLVPSAEAFF
V gene: TRBV6-1; J gene: TRBJ2-4; CDR3 protein: CASSEAPGLAKNIQYF
V gene: TRBV7-9; J gene: TRBJ1-4; CDR3 protein: CASSSPEGQGEKLFF
V gene: TRBV9; J gene: TRBJ2-3; CDR3 protein: CASEPRGGTQYF
V gene: TRBV5-5; J gene: TRBJ1-4; CDR3 protein: CASSYGTDNEKLFF
V gene: TRBV5-6; J gene: TRBJ2-2; CDR3 protein: CASSLGLAGGAYNTGELFF
V gene: TRBV4-1; J gene: TRBJ2-7; CDR3 protein: CASSQVTWASPHYEQYF
V gene: TRBV10-3; J gene: TRBJ1-5; CDR3 protein: CAISGEFNQPQHF
V gene: TRBV5-4; J gene: TRBJ2-7; CDR3 protein: CASSTGQTYEQYF
V gene: TRBV7-2; J gene: TRBJ1-1; CDR3 protein: CASSWAGRTNTEAFF
V gene: TRBV30; J gene: TRBJ2-5; CDR3 protein: CAWSEGGQQETQYF
V gene: TRBV7-9; J gene: TRBJ1-1; CDR3 protein: CASSLMMGGEAFF
V gene: TRBV11-2; J gene: TRBJ1-2; CDR3 protein: CASSTSGTVYGYTF
V gene: TRBV11-3; J gene: TRBJ2-1; CDR3 protein: CASSLGSGSPQFF
V gene: TRBV5-6; J gene: TRBJ1-1; CDR3 protein: CASSSGSPIEAFF
V gene: TRBV28; J gene: TRBJ2-6; CDR3 protein: CASSSLGRGTSGANVLTF
V gene: TRBV29-1; J gene: TRBJ2-1; CDR3 protein: CSVAREGDGEQFF
V gene: TRBV15; J gene: TRBJ2-3; CDR3 protein: CATSRDLQGGDTQYF
V gene: TRBV5-4; J gene: TRBJ1-1; CDR3 protein: CASSLELGRTEAFF
V gene: TRBV7-6; J gene: TRBJ2-7; CDR3 protein: CASSLGRQGAKKQYF
V gene: TRBV5-6; J gene: TRBJ1-2; CDR3 protein: CASSLSGTAYGYTF
V gene: TRBV19; J gene: TRBJ1-5; CDR3 protein: CASRRNYYEPQHF
V gene: TRBV15; J gene: TRBJ2-7; CDR3 protein: CATSRDGGVDHYEQYF
V gene: TRBV10-3; J gene: TRBJ1-2; CDR3 protein: CAISGGADGANYGYTF
V gene: TRBV28; J gene: TRBJ1-1; CDR3 protein: CASSLNGRAVDTEAFF
V gene: TRBV5-1; J gene: TRBJ2-3; CDR3 protein: CASTRGGSGDTQYF